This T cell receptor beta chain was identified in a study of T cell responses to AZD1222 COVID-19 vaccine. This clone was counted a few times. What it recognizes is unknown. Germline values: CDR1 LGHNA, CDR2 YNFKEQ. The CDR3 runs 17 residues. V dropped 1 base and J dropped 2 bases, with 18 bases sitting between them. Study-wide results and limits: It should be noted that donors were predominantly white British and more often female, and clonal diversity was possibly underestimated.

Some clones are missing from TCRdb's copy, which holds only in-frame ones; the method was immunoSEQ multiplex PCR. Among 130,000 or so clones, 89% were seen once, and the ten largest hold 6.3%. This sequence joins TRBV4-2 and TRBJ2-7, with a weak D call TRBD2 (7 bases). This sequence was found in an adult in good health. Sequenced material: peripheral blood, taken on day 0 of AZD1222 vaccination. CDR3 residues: CASSQAWEEGGTYEQYF. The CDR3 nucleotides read TGTGCCAGCAGCCAAGCTTGGGAGGAGGGGGGGACCTACGAGCAGTACTTC.